These T cell receptor beta chains were read from a single sample in a study of vaccination effects on CD4 cells after COVID-19. For these TCRs, the target antigens are not known. The data were produced by immunoSEQ multiplex PCR, yet TCRdb's version contains in-frame clones alone and is incomplete. The sample records around 50,000 clones, about 76% being singletons. The specimen comprised CD4+ T cells from PBMCs cultured without peptide, sampled before COVID-19 vaccination. These receptors were collected from a human donor who had a prior SARS-CoV-2 infection. Each CDR3 is given with its conserved first and last residue. The D gene is left open where the match is weak. The listing skips clone size in some rows; elsewhere it reads once, few, many or a size class.

clone_size	j_call	v_call	d_call	cdr3_nt	cdr3_aa
.	TRBJ1-2	TRBV25-1	TRBD1	TGTGCCAGCAGTCTTAGACAGGGACAGGGCTACACCTTC	CASSLRQGQGYTF
.	TRBJ1-2	TRBV11-2	.	TGTGCCAGCACCACAGGCGGGGGCAACTATGGCTACACCTTC	CASTTGGGNYGYTF
.	TRBJ2-3	TRBV7-3	.	TGTGCCAGCAGCTTAGCGGGAAGCGGTGGAGATACGCAGTATTTT	CASSLAGSGGDTQYF
.	TRBJ2-1	TRBV9	TRBD1	TGTGCCAGCAGCGCCCGGACAGGGGCCGATGAGCAGTTCTTC	CASSARTGADEQFF
.	TRBJ1-2	TRBV6-5	.	TGTGCCAGCAGCAGCCCCGGGACCGGCTATGGCTACACCTTC	CASSSPGTGYGYTF
.	TRBJ1-4	TRBV9	.	TGTGCCAGCAGCGTAGCGGTGGATGAAAAACTGTTTTTT	CASSVAVDEKLFF
.	TRBJ1-5	TRBV10-3	.	TGTGCCACGGGGCAGACAGGAAGCAATCAGCCCCAGCATTTT	CATGQTGSNQPQHF
.	TRBJ1-5	TRBV19	.	TGTGCCAGTAGTATCCAACGGTATAGCAATCAGCCCCAGCATTTT	CASSIQRYSNQPQHF
.	TRBJ1-6	TRBV12-1	.	TGTGCCAGCAGCTTTGAGGGGGCGGACAGGGGGAGTTCACCCCTCCACTTT	CASSFEGADRGSSPLHF
few	TRBJ1-1	TRBV27	TRBD1	TGTGCCAGCAGTTTCGGAGGGGACAGGAAAACCCCCACTAAAGCTTTCTTT	CASSFGGDRKTPTKAFF
.	TRBJ2-4	TRBV5-1	.	TGCGCCAGCAGCTCGGACTTGTACATTCAGTACTTC	CASSSDLYIQYF
.	TRBJ2-5	TRBV3-1/TRBV3-2	TRBD2	TGTGCCAGCAGCCAAATGGGGGGGAGTTGGGGGACCCAGTACTTC	CASSQMGGSWGTQYF
once	TRBJ1-6	TRBV7-9	.	TGTGCCAGCAGCTTAGCAGGGAACAATTCACCCCTCCACTTT	CASSLAGNNSPLHF
once	TRBJ2-3	TRBV24-1	.	TGTGCCACCAGTGATTCCGAAGACGGAGGTTTTAGCGGTACGCAGTATTTT	CATSDSEDGGFSGTQYF
.	TRBJ2-3	TRBV5-4	.	TGTGCCAGCAGTCCTCCGGGTAGTCGGGCAGATACGCAGTATTTT	CASSPPGSRADTQYF
.	TRBJ2-5	TRBV5-1	.	TGCGCCAGCAGCTTCAGGCTAGCGCGGCGAGAGACCCAGTACTTC	CASSFRLARRETQYF
.	TRBJ2-7	TRBV10-1	.	TGCGCCAGCAGTGAGTCGGCAATAGCCCTAGCCTACGAGCAGTACTTC	CASSESAIALAYEQYF
.	TRBJ2-3	TRBV30	.	TGTGCCGGACTGCTCCGGGCTAGCACAGATACGCAGTATTTT	CAGLLRASTDTQYF
.	TRBJ1-4	TRBV29-1	.	TGCAGCGTTGTTGCAGGGGTTGGACTGTTTTTT	CSVVAGVGLFF
.	TRBJ1-6	TRBV19	.	TGTGCCATTTCTTCAGGGTACGATTCACCCCTCCACTTT	CAISSGYDSPLHF
.	TRBJ2-1	TRBV13	TRBD2	TGTGCCAGCAGCGCGAATAGACTAGCCTATGAGCAGTTCTTC	CASSANRLAYEQFF
.	TRBJ2-3	TRBV6-5	TRBD2	TGTGCCAGCATGGGGCGGGGGGGTGGAGATACGCAGTATTTT	CASMGRGGGDTQYF
.	TRBJ1-6	TRBV30	.	TGTGCCTCTGGATCCTACGGGGCCCAGTATTCACCCCTCCACTTT	CASGSYGAQYSPLHF
.	TRBJ1-2	TRBV7-9	.	TGTGCCAGCAGCTTATCAGCTAACTATGGCTACACCTTC	CASSLSANYGYTF
.	TRBJ2-3	TRBV7-9	.	TGTGCCACCGTCCGGGACACGAACACAGATACGCAGTATTTT	CATVRDTNTDTQYF
few	TRBJ2-7	TRBV5-4	.	TGTGCCAGCAGCCCATCGGGGACCGGCTCCTACGAGCAGTACTTC	CASSPSGTGSYEQYF
.	TRBJ1-2	TRBV19	.	TGTGCCAGTAGTTCTAGGTCGGGTAGAGCTAACTATGGCTACACCTTC	CASSSRSGRANYGYTF
.	TRBJ1-2	TRBV5-1	.	TGCGCCAGCAGCTTGGGGCGAAACTATGGCTACACCTTC	CASSLGRNYGYTF